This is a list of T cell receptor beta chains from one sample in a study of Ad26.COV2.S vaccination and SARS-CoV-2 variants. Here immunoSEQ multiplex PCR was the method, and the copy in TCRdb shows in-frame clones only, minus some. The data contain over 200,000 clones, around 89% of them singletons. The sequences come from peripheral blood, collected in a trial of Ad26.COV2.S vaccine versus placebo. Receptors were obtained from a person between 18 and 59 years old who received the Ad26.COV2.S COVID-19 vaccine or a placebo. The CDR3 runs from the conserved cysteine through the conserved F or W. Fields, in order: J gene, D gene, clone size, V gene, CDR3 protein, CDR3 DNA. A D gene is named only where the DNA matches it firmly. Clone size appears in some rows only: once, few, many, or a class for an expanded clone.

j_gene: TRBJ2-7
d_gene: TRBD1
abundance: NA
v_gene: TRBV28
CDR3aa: CASNGTGRPEEQYF
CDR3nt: TGTGCCAGCAATGGGACAGGGAGGCCGGAAGAGCAGTACTTC

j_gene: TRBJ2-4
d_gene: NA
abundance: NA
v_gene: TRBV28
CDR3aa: CASGSTGSGIGKNIQYF
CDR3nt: TGTGCCAGCGGATCGACCGGCTCAGGGATTGGCAAAAACATTCAGTACTTC

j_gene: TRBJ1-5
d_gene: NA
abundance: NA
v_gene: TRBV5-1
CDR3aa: CASSLAGGGQPQHF
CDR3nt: TGCGCCAGCAGCTTGGCCGGGGGTGGGCAGCCCCAGCATTTT

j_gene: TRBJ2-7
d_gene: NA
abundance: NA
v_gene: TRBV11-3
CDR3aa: CASSPQEQYF
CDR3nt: TGTGCCAGCAGCCCTCAGGAGCAGTACTTC

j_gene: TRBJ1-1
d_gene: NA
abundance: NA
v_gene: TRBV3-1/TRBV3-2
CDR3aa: CASSQVGMNTEAFF
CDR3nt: TGTGCCAGCAGCCAGGTAGGGATGAACACTGAAGCTTTCTTT

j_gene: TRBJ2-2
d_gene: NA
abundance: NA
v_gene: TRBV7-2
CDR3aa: CASSSPGVGELFF
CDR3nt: TGTGCCAGCAGCTCCCCAGGGGTCGGGGAGCTGTTTTTT

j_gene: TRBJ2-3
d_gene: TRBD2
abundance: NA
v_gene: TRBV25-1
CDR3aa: CASSPLAGVGDTQYF
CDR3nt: TGTGCCAGCAGCCCACTAGCGGGAGTTGGAGATACGCAGTATTTT

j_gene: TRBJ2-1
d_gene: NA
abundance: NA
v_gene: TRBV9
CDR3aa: CASSVDGGVYNEQFF
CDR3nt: TGTGCCAGCAGCGTAGACGGGGGAGTTTACAATGAGCAGTTCTTC

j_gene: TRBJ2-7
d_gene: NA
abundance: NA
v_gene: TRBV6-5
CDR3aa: CASRGQRGQYF
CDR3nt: TGTGCCAGCAGGGGACAACGGGGGCAGTACTTC

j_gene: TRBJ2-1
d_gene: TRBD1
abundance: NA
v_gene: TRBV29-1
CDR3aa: CSVTTGQVYNEQFF
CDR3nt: TGCAGCGTTACGACAGGGCAGGTCTACAATGAGCAGTTCTTC

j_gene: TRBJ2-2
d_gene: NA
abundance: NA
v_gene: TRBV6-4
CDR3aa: CASRPESHTGELFF
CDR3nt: TGTGCCAGCAGACCGGAGTCACACACCGGGGAGCTGTTTTTT

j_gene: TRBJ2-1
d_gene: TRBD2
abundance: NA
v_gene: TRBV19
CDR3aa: CASSPGLAGVDEQFF
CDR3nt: TGTGCCAGTAGTCCTGGACTAGCGGGAGTTGATGAGCAGTTCTTC

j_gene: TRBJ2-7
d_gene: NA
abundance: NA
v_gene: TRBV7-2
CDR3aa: CASSISYEQYF
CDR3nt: TGTGCCAGCAGCATCTCCTACGAGCAGTACTTC

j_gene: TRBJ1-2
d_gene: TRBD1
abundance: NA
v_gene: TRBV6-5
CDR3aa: CASSYSNRGGYGYTF
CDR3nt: TGTGCCAGCAGTTACTCGAACAGGGGAGGCTATGGCTACACCTTC

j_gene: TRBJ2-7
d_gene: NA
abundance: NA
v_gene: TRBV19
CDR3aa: CASRDTYEQYF
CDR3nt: TGTGCCAGTAGGGACACCTACGAGCAGTACTTC

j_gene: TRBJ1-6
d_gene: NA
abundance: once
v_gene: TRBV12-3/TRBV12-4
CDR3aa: CASSSRFSPLHF
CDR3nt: TGTGCCAGCAGTTCCCGTTTTTCACCCCTCCACTTT

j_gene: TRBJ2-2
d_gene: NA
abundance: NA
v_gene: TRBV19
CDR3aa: CASSIAGVYGELFF
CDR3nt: TGTGCCAGTAGTATAGCTGGCGTATACGGGGAGCTGTTTTTT

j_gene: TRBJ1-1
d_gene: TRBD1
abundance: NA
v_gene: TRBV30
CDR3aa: CAWTPISGGYTEAFF
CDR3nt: TGTGCCTGGACCCCAATTTCAGGGGGGTACACTGAAGCTTTCTTT

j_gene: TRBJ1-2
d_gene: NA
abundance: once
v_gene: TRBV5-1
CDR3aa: CASSPSGGVYGYTF
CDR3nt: TGCGCCAGCAGCCCAAGCGGGGGGGTCTATGGCTACACCTTC

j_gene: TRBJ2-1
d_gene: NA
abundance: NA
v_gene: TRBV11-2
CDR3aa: CASSLDRDYNEQFF
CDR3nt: TGTGCCAGCAGCTTAGATAGAGATTACAATGAGCAGTTCTTC

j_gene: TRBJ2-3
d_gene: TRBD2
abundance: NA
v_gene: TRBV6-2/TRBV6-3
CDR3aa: CASSYSRLAGMDTQYF
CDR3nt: TGTGCCAGCAGTTACTCGAGGCTAGCGGGAATGGATACGCAGTATTTT

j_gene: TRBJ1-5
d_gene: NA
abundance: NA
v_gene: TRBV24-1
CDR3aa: CATSGQGEQPQHF
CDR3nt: TGTGCCACCAGTGGTCAGGGTGAACAGCCCCAGCATTTT

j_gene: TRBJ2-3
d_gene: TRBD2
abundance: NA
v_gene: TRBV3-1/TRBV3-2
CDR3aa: CASSPFRLAGGPEGTDTQYF
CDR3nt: TGTGCCAGCAGCCCTTTTCGACTAGCGGGAGGGCCGGAGGGTACAGATACGCAGTATTTT

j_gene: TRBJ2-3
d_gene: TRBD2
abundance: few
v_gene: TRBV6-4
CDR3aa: CASSDGAGVTDTQYF
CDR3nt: TGTGCCAGCAGTGACGGGGCGGGAGTCACAGATACGCAGTATTTT

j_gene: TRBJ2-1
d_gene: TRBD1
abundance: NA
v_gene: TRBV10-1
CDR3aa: CASSESPDRRYNEQFF
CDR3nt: TGCGCCAGCAGTGAGTCGCCGGACAGGAGGTACAATGAGCAGTTCTTC

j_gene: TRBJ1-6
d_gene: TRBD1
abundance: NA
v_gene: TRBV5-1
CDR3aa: CASSSYRGDYNSPLHF
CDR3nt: TGCGCCAGCAGCTCTTACAGGGGCGACTATAATTCACCCCTCCACTTT

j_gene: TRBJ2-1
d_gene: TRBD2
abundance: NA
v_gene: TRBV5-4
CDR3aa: CASSLAGVSYNEQFF
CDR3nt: TGTGCCAGCAGCTTAGCGGGAGTGTCCTACAATGAGCAGTTCTTC

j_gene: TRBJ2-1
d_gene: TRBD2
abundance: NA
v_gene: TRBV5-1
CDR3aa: CASSSGLANEQFF
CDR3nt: TGCGCCAGCAGCTCCGGACTAGCCAATGAGCAGTTCTTC

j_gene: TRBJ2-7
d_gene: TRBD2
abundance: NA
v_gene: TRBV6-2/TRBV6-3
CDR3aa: CASSWPGLAGGPSGQYF
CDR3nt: TGTGCCAGCAGTTGGCCTGGACTAGCGGGAGGGCCTTCTGGGCAGTACTTC

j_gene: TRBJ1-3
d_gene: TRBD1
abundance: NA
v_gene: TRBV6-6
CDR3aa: CASRPDRAGNTIYF
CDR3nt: TGTGCCAGCAGACCAGACAGGGCCGGAAACACCATATATTTT

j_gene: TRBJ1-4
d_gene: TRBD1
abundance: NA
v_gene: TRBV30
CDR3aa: CAWSVRDRLEKLFF
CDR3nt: TGTGCCTGGAGTGTCCGGGACAGACTTGAAAAACTGTTTTTT

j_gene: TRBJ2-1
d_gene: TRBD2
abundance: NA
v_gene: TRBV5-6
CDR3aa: CASSKLAGRREQFF
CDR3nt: TGTGCCAGCAGCAAACTAGCGGGGAGAAGGGAGCAGTTCTTC

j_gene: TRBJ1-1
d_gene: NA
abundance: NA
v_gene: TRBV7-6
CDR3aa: CASSSGVFMNTEAFF
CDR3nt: TGTGCCAGCAGCTCTGGGGTCTTCATGAACACTGAAGCTTTCTTT

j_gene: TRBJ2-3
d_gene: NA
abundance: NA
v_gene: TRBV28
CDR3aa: CASTEGTTGFGTDTQYF
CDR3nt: TGTGCCAGCACCGAGGGGACCACAGGTTTCGGCACAGATACGCAGTATTTT

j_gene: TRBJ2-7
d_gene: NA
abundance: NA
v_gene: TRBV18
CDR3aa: CASSQGGSYEQYF
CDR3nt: TGTGCCAGCTCACAGGGAGGCTCCTACGAGCAGTACTTC

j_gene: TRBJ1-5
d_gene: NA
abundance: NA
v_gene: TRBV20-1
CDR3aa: CSASLGRGQPHHF
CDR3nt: TGCAGTGCTAGTCTGGGAAGAGGGCAGCCCCATCATTTT

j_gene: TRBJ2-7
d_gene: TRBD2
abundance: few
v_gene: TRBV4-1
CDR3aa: CASSHFSRGGNSYEQYF
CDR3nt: TGCGCCAGCAGCCATTTTAGTCGGGGGGGAAACTCCTACGAGCAGTACTTC

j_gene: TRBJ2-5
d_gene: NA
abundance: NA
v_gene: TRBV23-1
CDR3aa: CASSLNLRTVPETQYF
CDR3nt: TGCGCCAGCAGTCTAAATCTCCGGACAGTACCCGAGACCCAGTACTTC

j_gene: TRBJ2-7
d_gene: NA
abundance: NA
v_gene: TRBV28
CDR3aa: CASSLSWRGNLYEQYF
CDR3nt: TGTGCCAGCAGTTTATCATGGAGGGGGAACCTTTACGAGCAGTACTTC

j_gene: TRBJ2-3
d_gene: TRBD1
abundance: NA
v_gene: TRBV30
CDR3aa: CAWNGQGQGDTQYF
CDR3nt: TGTGCCTGGAATGGACAGGGGCAGGGAGATACGCAGTATTTT

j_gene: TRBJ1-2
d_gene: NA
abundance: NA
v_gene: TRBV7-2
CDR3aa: CASSSPSSNYGYTF
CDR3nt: TGTGCCAGCAGCTCCCCCAGCTCAAACTATGGCTACACCTTC

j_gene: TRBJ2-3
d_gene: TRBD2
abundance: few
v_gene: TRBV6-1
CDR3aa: CASSDFSGGADTQYF
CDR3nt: TGTGCCAGCAGTGATTTTAGCGGGGGGGCAGATACGCAGTATTTT

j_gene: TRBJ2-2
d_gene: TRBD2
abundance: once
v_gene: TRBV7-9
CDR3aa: CASPGRAGGSGELFF
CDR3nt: TGTGCCAGCCCTGGGCGCGCGGGAGGATCCGGGGAGCTGTTTTTT

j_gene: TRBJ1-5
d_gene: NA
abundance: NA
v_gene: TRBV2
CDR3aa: CASSEAFRGAQPQHF
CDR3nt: TGTGCCAGCAGTGAAGCGTTTCGCGGGGCTCAGCCCCAGCATTTT

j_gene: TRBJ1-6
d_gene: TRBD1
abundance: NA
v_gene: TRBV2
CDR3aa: CASIGGQGGYNSPLHF
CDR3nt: TGTGCCAGCATAGGAGGACAGGGAGGGTATAATTCACCCCTCCACTTT

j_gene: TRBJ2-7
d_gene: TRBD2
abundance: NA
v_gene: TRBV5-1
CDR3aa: CASSQKLAGGPNEQYF
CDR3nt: TGCGCCAGCAGCCAAAAACTAGCGGGAGGGCCCAACGAGCAGTACTTC